This entry lists 8 T cell receptor beta chains sequenced from one sample in a study of blood T cell repertoires in COVID-19. Assay: immunoSEQ multiplex PCR; the TCRdb copy retains only in-frame clones and omits some. The data hold about 250,000 clones, with 85% observed a single time. The sample was PBMCs or T cells enriched from blood (not recorded which). The origin of the receptors is a woman aged 50 to 60 with acute COVID-19.

The chain has TRBV5-1 and TRBJ2-7, with a tentative D call TRBD2 (5 bases). The CDR3 runs 15 residues. V was trimmed by 0 bases and J by 3 bases, leaving 13 bases between them. Germline V lookup: CDR1 SGHRS, CDR2 YFSETQ. CDR3 amino acids: CASSLETGSNYEQYF. The DNA of the CDR3 is TGCGCCAGCAGCTTGGAAACGGGAAGTAACTACGAGCAGTACTTC.

The gene calls are TRBV7-2 and TRBJ2-7; D is uncertain. This CDR3 is 14 amino acids long. The germline V gene has CDR1 SGHTA and CDR2 FQGNSA. Trimming left V 1 base short and J 3 bases short, with 10 bases between. The CDR3 loop is CASSLGLVNYEQYF. In nucleotides, the CDR3 is TGTGCCAGCAGCTTAGGGCTAGTGAACTACGAGCAGTACTTC.

The chain uses TRBV7-2 and TRBJ1-1; D gene unclear. Germline values: CDR1 SGHTA, CDR2 FQGNSA. Trimming took 5 bases from V and 11 from J, leaving 15 bases between them. The CDR3 has 12 residues. The CDR3 spells CASSLSHSRAFF. The CDR3 DNA follows: TGTGCCAGCAGCCTTAGTCACTCGAGGGCTTTCTTT.

The chain employs TRBV9 and TRBJ1-1; no definite D call. The ends were cut back, 4 bases at V and 5 bases at J, with 9 bases in the middle. The germline CDR1 and CDR2 sequences are SGDLS and YYNGEE. There are 12 residues in the CDR3. The CDR3 DNA sequence: TGTGCCAGCAGCACCACGGGGACTGAAGCTTTCTTT. This codes for CASSTTGTEAFF.

The rearrangement joins TRBV2 to TRBJ1-2; TRBD1 matches at 7 bases. This CDR3 spans 14 amino acids. Germline V CDR1 and CDR2: SNHLY, FYNNEI. V shed 5 bases and J 4 bases; nucleotides not matched to a gene: 7. The CDR3 DNA reads TGTGCCAGCAGTCTTGGGACAGACCCCTATGGCTACACCTTC. Its translation: CASSLGTDPYGYTF.

This clone appeared many times. The rearrangement links TRBV4-3 to TRBJ2-1; D perhaps matches TRBD2 (6 bases). V shed 6 bases and J shed 0 bases, with 12 bases lying between them. CDR3 size: 15 residues. Per germline, CDR1 LGHNA and CDR2 YSLEER. The CDR3 sequence is CASSQRASSYNEQFF. The CDR3 region has the DNA TGCGCCAGCAGTCAGCGGGCGAGCTCCTACAATGAGCAGTTCTTC.

J is TRBJ2-3 and V is TRBV12-5; possibly TRBD2 for D (5 bases). The CDR3 has 11 residues. Germline V lookup: CDR1 LGHNT, CDR2 FRNRAP. Trimming pared 6 bases from V and 6 bases from J, leaving 7 bases between. The CDR3 here is CASGTGDTQYF. The CDR3 bases are TGTGCTAGTGGGACGGGGGATACGCAGTATTTT.

This rearrangement joins TRBV9 to TRBJ1-2, with 7 bases aligning to TRBD1. Germline V lookup: CDR1 SGDLS, CDR2 YYNGEE. J lost 2 bases, V lost 3 bases, and 4 bases had no gene match. The CDR3 contains 14 residues. The CDR3 region has the DNA TGTGCCAGCAGCGGCGACAGGGTAAACTATGGCTACACCTTC. Amino acid sequence: CASSGDRVNYGYTF. Together with reference TRBV9 and TRBJ1-2, the CDR3 gives the full variable domain: DSGVTQTPKHLITATGQRVTLRCSPRSGDLSVYWYQQSLDQGLQFLIQYYNGEERAKGNILERFSAQQFPDLHSELNLSSLELGDSALYFCASSGDRVNYGYTFGSGTRLTVV.